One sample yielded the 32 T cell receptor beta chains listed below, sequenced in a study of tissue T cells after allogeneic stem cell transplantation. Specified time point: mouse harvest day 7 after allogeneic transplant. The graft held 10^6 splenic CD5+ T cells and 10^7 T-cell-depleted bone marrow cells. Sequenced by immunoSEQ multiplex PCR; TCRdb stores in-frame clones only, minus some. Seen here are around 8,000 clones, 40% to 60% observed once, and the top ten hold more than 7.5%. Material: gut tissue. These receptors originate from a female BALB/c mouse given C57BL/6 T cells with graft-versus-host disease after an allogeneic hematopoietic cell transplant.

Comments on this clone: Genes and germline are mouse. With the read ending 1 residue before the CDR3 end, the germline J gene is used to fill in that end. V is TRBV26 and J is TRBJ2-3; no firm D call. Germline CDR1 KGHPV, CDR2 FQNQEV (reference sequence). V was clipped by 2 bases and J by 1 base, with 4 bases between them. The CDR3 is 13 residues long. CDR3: CASSLGGAETLYF. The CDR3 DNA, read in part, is TGTGCCAGCAGTCTGGGGGGTGCAGAAACGCTGTAT. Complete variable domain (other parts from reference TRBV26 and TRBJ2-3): NSKVIQTPRYLVKGQGQKAKMRCIPEKGHPVVFWYQQNKNNEFKFLINFQNQEVLQQIDMTEKRFSAECPSNSPCSLEIQSSEAGDSALYLCASSLGGAETLYFGSGTRLTVL.

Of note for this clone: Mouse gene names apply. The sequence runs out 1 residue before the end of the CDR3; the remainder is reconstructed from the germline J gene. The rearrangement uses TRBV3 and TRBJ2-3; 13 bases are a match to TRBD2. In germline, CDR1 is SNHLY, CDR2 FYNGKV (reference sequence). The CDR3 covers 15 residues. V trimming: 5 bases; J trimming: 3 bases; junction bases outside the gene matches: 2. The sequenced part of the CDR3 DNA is TGTGCCAGCAGCGCGGGACTGGGGGGGGCAGAAACGCTGTAT. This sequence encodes CASSAGLGGAETLY. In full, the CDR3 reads CASSAGLGGAETLYF.

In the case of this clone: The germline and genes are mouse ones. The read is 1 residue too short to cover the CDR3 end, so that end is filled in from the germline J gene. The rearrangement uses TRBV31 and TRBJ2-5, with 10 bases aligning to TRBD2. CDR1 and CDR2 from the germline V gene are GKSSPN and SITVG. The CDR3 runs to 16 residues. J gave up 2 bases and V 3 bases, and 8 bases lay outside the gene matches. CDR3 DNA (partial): TGTGCCTGGAGGCACTTCTGGGGGGGCGCCCAAGACACCCAGTAC. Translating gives CAWRHFWGGAQDTQY. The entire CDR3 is CAWRHFWGGAQDTQYF.

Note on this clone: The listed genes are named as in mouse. Incomplete CDR3 DNA: TGTGCCAGCAGCTCCCGACTGGGGGGGTACACCGGGCAGCTCTAC. Translation: CASSSRLGGYTGQLY. The entire CDR3 reads CASSSRLGGYTGQLYF. The chain combines TRBV3 with TRBJ2-2, with TRBD2 matching 11 bases. The read halts 1 residue ahead of the CDR3 end, with the missing end drawn from the germline J gene. The V segment lost 4 bases and the J segment 3 bases; nucleotides outside the gene matches: 4. CDR1 and CDR2 (germline): SNHLY, FYNGKV (reference sequence). The CDR3 runs 16 residues.

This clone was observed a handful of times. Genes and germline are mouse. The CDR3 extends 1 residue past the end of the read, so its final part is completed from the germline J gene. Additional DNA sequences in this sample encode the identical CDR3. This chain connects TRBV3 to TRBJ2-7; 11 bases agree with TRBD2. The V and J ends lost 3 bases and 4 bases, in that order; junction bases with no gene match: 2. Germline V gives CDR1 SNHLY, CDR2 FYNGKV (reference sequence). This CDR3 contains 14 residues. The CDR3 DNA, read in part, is TGTGCCAGCAGCTTGGGGACTGGGGGATATGAACAGTAC. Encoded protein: CASSLGTGGYEQY. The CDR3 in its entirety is CASSLGTGGYEQYF.

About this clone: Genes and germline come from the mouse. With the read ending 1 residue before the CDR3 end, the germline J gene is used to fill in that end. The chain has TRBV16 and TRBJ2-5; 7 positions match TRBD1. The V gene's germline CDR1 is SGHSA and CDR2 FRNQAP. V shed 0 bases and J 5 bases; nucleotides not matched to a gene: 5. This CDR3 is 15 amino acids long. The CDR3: CASSLEGPGGDTQYF. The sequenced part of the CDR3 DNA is TGTGCAAGCAGCTTAGAGGGGCCAGGGGGAGACACCCAGTAC.

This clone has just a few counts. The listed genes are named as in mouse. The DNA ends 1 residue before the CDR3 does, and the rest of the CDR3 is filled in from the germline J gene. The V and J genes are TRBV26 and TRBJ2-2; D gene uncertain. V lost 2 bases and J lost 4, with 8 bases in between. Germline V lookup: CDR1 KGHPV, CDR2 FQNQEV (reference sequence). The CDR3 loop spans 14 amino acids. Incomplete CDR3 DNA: TGTGCCAGCAGTCTGGAGGGAGGCACCGGGCAGCTCTAC. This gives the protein CASSLEGGTGQLY. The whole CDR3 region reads CASSLEGGTGQLYF.

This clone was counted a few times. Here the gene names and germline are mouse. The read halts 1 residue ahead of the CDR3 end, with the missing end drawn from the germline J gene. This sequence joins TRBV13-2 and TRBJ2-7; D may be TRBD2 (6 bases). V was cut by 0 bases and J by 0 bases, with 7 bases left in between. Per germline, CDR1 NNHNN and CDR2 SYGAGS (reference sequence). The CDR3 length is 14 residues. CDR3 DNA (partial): TGTGCCAGCGGTGATGCTGGGGTCTCCTATGAACAGTAC. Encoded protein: CASGDAGVSYEQY. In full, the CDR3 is CASGDAGVSYEQYF.

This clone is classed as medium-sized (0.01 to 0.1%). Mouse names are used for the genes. The CDR3 sequence is CASSSGYEQYF. The sequenced part of the CDR3 DNA is TGTGCTAGCAGTTCCGGCTATGAACAGTAC. The gene calls are TRBV29 and TRBJ2-7, with no clear D. The DNA ends 1 residue before the CDR3 does, and the rest of the CDR3 is filled in from the germline J gene. Per the germline V gene, CDR1 is MSHET and CDR2 is SYDVDS. The CDR3 is made up of 11 amino acids. V was shortened by 4 bases and J by 3 bases, with 4 bases between the two germline ends.

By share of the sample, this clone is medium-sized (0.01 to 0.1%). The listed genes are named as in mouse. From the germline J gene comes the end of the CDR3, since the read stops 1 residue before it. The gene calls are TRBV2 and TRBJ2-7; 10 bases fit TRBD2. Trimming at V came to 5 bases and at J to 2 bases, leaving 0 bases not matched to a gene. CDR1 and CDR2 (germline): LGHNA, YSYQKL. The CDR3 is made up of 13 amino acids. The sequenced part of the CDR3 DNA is TGTGCCAGCAGCACTGGGGGGGCCTATGAACAGTAC. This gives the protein CASSTGGAYEQY. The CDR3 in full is CASSTGGAYEQYF.

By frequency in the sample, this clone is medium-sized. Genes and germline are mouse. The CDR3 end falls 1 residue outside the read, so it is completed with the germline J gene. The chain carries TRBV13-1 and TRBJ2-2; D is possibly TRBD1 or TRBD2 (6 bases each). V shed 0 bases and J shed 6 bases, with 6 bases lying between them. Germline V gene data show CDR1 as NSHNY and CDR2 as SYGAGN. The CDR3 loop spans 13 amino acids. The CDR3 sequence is CASSDGGPGQLYF. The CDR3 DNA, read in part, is TGTGCCAGCAGTGATGGGGGGCCCGGGCAGCTCTAC.

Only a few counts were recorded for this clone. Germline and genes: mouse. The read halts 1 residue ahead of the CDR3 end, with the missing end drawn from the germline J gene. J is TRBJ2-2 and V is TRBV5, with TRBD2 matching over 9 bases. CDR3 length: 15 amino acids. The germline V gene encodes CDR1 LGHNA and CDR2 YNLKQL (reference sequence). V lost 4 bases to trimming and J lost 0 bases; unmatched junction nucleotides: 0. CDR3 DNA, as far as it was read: TGTGCCAGCAGCCGACTGGGGGCAAACACCGGGCAGCTCTAC. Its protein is CASSRLGANTGQLY. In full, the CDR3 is CASSRLGANTGQLYF.

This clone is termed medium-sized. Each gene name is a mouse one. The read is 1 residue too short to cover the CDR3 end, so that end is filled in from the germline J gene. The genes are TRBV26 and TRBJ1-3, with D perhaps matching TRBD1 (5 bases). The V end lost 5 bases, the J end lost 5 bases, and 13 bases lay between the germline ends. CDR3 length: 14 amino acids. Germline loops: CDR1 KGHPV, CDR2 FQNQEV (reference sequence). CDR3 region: CASSLTESRNTLYF. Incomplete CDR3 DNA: TGTGCCAGCAGTTTGACAGAGTCCCGAAATACGCTCTAT.

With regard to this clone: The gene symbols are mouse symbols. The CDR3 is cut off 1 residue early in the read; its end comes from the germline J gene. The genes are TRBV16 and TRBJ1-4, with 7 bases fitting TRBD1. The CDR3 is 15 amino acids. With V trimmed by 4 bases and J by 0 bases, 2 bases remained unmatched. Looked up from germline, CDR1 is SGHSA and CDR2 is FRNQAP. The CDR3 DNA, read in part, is TGTGCAAGCAGCTATCAGGGGGTTTCCAACGAAAGATTATTT. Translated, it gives CASSYQGVSNERLF. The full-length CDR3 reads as CASSYQGVSNERLFF.

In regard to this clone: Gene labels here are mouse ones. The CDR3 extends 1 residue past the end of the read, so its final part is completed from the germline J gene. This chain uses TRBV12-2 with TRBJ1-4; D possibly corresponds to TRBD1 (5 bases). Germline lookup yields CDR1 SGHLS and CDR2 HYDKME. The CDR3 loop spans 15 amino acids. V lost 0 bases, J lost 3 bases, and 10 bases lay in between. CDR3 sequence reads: CASSLDGQTNERLFF. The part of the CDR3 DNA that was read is TGTGCCAGCTCTCTCGATGGACAAACCAACGAAAGATTATTT.

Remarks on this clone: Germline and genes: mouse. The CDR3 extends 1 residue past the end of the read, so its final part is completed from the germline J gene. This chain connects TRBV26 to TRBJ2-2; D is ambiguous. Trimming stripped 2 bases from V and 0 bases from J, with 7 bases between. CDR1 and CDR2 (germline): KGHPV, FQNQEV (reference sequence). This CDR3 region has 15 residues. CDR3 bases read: TGTGCCAGCAGTCTGAACCCTACAAACACCGGGCAGCTCTAC. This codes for CASSLNPTNTGQLY. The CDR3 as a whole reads CASSLNPTNTGQLYF.

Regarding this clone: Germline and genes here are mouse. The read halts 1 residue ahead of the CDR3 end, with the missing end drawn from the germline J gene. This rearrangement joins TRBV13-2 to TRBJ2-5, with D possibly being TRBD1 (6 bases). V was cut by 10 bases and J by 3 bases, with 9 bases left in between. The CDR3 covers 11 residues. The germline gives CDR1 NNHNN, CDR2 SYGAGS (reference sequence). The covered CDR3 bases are TGTGCCGGGGGACATCAAGACACCCAGTAC. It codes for CAGGHQDTQY. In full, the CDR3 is CAGGHQDTQYF.

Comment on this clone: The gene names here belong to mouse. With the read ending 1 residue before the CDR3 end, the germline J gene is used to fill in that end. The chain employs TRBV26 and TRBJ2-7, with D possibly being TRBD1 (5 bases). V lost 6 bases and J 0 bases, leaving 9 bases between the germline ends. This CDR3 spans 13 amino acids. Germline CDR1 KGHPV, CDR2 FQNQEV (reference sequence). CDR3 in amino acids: CASSRAISYEQYF. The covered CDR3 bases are TGTGCCAGCAGCAGGGCAATCTCCTATGAACAGTAC. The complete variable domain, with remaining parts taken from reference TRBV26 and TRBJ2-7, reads NSKVIQTPRYLVKGQGQKAKMRCIPEKGHPVVFWYQQNKNNEFKFLINFQNQEVLQQIDMTEKRFSAECPSNSPCSLEIQSSEAGDSALYLCASSRAISYEQYFGPGTRLTVL.

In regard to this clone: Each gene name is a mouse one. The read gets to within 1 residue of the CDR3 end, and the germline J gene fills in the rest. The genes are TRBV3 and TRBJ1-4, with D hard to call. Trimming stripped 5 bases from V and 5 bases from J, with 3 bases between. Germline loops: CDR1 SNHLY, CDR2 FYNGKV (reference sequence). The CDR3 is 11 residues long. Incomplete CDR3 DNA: TGTGCCAGCAGCCAGAACGAAAGATTATTT. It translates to CASSQNERLF. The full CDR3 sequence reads CASSQNERLFF. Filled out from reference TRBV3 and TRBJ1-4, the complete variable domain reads GPKVLQIPSHQIIDMGQMVTLNCDPVSNHLYFYWYKQILGQQMEFLVNFYNGKVMEKSKLFKDQFSVERPDGSYFTLKIQPTALEDSAVYFCASSQNERLFFGHGTKLSVL.

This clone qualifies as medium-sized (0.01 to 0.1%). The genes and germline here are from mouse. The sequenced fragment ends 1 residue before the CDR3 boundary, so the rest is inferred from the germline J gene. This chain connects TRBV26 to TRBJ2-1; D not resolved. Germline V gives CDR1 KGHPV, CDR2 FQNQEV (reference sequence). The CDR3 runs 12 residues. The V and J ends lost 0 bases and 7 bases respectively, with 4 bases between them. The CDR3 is CASSLSMAEQFF. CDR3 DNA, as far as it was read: TGTGCCAGCAGTCTGTCGATGGCTGAGCAGTTC.

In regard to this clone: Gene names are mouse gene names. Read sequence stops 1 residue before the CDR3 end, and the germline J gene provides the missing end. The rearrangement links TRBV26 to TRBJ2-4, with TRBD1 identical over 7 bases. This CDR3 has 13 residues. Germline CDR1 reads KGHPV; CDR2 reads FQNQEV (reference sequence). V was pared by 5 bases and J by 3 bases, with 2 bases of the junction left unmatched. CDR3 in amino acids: CASSWDSQNTLYF. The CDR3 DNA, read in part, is TGTGCCAGCAGTTGGGACAGCCAAAACACCTTGTAC.

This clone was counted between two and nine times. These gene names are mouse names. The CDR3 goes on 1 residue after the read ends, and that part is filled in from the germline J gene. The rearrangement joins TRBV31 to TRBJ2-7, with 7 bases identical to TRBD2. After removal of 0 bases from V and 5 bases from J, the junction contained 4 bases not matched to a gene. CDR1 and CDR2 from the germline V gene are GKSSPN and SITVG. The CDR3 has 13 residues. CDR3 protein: CAWSLGGRNEQYF. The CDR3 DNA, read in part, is TGTGCCTGGAGTCTTGGGGGGAGGAATGAACAGTAC.

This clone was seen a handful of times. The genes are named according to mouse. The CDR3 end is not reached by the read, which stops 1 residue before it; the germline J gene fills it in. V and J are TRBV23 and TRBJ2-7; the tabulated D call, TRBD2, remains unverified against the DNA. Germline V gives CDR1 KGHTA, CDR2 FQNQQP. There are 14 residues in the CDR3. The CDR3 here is CSSSQLGGGYEQYF. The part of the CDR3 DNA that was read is TGCTCCAGCAGTCAATTGGGGGGGGGTTATGAACAGTAC.

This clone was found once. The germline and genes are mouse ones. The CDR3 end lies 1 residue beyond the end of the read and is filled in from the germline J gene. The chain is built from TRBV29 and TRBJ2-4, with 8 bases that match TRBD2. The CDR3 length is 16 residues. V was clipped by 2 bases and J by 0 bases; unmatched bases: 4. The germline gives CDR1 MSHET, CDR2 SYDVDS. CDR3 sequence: CASSLAGGRSQNTLYF. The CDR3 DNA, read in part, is TGTGCTAGCAGTTTAGCTGGGGGGCGTAGTCAAAACACCTTGTAC.

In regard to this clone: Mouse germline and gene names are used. The DNA read from the CDR3 is TGTGCCAGCAGCCAACAGGGTGATTCGCCCCTCTAC. Its translation is CASSQQGDSPLY. Given in full, the CDR3 is CASSQQGDSPLYF. The chain combines TRBV5 with TRBJ1-6; D may be TRBD1 (5 bases). The DNA ends 1 residue before the CDR3 does, and the rest of the CDR3 is filled in from the germline J gene. TRBJ1-6 is recorded as an ORF, its role being uncertain. Germline CDR1 reads LGHNA; CDR2 reads YNLKQL (reference sequence). Trimming removed 2 bases from V and 8 bases from J, with 7 bases in between. This CDR3 has 13 amino acids.

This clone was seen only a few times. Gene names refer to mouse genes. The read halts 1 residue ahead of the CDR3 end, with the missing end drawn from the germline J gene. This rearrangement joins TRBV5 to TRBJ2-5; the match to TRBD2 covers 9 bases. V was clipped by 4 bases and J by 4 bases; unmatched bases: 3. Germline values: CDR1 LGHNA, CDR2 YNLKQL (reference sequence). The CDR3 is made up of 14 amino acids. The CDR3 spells CASSLDWGKDTQYF. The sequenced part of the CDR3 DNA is TGTGCCAGCAGCCTCGACTGGGGGAAAGACACCCAGTAC.

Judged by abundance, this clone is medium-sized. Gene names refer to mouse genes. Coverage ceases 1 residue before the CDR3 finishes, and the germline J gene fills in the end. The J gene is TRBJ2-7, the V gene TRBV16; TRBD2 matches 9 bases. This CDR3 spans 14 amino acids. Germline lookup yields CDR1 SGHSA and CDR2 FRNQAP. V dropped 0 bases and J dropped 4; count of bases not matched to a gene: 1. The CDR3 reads CASSLETGGYEQYF. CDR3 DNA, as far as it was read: TGTGCAAGCAGCTTAGAGACTGGGGGTTATGAACAGTAC.

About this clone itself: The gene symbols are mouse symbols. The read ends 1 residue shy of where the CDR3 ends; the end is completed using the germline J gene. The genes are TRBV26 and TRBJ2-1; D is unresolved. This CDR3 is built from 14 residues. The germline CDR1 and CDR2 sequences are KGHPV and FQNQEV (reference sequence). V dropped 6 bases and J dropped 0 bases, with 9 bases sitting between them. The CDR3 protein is CASSVVDNYAEQFF. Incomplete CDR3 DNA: TGTGCCAGCAGCGTAGTAGATAACTATGCTGAGCAGTTC.

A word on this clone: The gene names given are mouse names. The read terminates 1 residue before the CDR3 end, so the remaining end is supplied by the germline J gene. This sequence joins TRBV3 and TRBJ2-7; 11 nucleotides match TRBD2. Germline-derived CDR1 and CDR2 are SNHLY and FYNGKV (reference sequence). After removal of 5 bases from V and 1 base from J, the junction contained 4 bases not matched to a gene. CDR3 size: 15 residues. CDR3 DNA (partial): TGTGCCAGCAGCCGGACTGGGGGGCCTTCCTATGAACAGTAC. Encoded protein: CASSRTGGPSYEQY. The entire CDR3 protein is CASSRTGGPSYEQYF.

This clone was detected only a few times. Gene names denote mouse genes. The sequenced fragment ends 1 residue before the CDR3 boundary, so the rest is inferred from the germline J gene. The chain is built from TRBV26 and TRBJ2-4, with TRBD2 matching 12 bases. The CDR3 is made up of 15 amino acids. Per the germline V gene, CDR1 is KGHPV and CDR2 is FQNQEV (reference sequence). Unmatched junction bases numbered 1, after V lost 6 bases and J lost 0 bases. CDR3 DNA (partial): TGTGCCAGCAGGGGACTGGGGGGAAGTCAAAACACCTTGTAC. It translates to CASRGLGGSQNTLY. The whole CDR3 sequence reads CASRGLGGSQNTLYF.

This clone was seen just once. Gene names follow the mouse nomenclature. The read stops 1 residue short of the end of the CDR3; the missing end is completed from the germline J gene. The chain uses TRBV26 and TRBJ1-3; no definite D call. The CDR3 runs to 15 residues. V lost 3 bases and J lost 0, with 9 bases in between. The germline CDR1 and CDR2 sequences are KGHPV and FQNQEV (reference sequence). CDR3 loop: CASSLRFNSGNTLYF. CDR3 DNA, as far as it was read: TGTGCCAGCAGTCTCCGGTTTAATTCTGGAAATACGCTCTAT.

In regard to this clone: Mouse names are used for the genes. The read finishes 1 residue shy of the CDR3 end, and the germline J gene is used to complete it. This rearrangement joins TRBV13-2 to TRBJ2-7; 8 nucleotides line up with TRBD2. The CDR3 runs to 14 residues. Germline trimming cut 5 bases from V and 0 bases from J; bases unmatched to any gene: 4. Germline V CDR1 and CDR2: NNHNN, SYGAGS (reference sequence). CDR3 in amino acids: CASGKGGRSYEQYF. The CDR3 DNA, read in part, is TGTGCCAGCGGAAAGGGGGGGCGCTCCTATGAACAGTAC.